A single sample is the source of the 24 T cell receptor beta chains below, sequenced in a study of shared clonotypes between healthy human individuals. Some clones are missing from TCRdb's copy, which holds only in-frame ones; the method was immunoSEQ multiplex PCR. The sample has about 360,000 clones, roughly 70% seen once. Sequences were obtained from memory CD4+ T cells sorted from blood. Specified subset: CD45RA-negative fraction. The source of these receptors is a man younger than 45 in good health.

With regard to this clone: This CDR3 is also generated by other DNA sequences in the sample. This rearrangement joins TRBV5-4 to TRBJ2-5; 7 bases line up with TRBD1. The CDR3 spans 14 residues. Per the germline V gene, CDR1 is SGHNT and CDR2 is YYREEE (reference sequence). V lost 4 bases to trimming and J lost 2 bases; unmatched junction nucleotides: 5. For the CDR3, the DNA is TGTGCCAGCAGCCCTGGGACAGTGCAAGAGACCCAGTACTTC. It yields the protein CASSPGTVQETQYF.

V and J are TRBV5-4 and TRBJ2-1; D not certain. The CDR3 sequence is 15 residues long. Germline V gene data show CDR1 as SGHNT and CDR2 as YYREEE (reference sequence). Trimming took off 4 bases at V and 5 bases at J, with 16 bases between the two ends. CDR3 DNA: TGTGCCAGCAGCGTCGCATCTAGTGCCCACAATGAGCAGTTCTTC. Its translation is CASSVASSAHNEQFF.

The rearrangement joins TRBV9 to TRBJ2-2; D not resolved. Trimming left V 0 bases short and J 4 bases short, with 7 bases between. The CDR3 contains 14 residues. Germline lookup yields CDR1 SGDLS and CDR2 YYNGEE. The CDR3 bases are TGTGCCAGCAGCGTAGACCCGGGCACCGGGGAGCTGTTTTTT. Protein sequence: CASSVDPGTGELFF.

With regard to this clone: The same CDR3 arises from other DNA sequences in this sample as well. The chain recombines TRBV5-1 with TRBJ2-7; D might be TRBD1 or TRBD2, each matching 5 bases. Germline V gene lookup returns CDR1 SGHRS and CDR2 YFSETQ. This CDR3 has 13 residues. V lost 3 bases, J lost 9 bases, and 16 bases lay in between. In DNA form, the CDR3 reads TGCGCCAGCAGCTCCACCTACGGGGCGGCGCAGTACTTC. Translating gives CASSSTYGAAQYF.

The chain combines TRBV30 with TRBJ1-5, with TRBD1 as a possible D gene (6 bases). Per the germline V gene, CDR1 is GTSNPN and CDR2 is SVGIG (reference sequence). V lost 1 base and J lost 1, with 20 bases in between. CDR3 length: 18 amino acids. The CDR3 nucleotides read TGTGCCTGGAGTGCGGGCAGGGGAGAATCTAGGAGCAATCAGCCCCAGCATTTT. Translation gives CAWSAGRGESRSNQPQHF.

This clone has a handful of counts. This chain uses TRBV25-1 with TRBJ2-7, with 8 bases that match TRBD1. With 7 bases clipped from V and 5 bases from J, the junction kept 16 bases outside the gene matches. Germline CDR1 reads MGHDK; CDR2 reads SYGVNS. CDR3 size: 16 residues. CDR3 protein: CASTPDRAEVGDEQYF. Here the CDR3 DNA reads TGTGCCAGCACCCCGGACAGGGCCGAGGTCGGCGACGAGCAGTACTTC.

The CDR3 here is CASTPGRGRDEQYF. The DNA for the CDR3 is TGTGCCAGTACCCCGGGAAGGGGGCGCGACGAGCAGTACTTC. V and J are TRBV19 and TRBJ2-7; TRBD1 matches 7 bases. V lost 7 bases and J lost 5; bases outside the gene matches: 11. Germline CDR1 and CDR2: LNHDA and SQIVND (reference sequence). The CDR3 covers 14 residues.

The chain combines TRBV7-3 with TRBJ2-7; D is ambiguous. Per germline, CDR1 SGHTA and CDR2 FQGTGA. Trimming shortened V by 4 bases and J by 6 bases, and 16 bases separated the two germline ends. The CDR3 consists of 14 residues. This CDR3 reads CASSSGPNAPEQYF. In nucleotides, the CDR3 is TGTGCCAGCAGCTCGGGCCCAAATGCCCCCGAGCAGTACTTC.

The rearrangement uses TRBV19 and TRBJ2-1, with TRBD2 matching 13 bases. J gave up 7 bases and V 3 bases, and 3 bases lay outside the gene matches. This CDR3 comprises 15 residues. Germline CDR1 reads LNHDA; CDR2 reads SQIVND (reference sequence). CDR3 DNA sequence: TGTGCCAGTAGTATTCAACTAGCGGGAGGGAATGAGCAGTTCTTC. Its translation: CASSIQLAGGNEQFF.

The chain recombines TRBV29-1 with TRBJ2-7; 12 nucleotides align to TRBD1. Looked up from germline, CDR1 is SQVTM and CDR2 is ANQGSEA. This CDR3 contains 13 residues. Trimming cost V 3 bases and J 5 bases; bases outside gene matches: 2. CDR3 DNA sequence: TGCAGCGTTGAGGGGACAGGGGGCGACGAGCAGTACTTC. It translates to CSVEGTGGDEQYF.

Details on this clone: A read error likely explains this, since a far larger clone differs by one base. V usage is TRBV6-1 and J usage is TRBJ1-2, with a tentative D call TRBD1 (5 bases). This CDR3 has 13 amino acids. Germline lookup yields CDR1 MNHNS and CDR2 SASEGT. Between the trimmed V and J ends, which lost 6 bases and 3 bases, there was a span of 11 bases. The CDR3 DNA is TGTGCCAGCAGCCCCGACAGCTACTATGGCTACACCTTC. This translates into CASSPDSYYGYTF.

The CDR3 loop is CASSLSSPGLHEQFF. The CDR3 DNA is TGCGCCAGCAGCTTGTCCAGTCCAGGCTTGCATGAGCAGTTCTTC. The J gene is TRBJ2-1, the V gene TRBV5-1; D is ambiguous. The CDR3 has 15 amino acids. Germline CDR1 reads SGHRS; CDR2 reads YFSETQ. V lost 1 base and J 8 bases, leaving 16 bases between the germline ends.

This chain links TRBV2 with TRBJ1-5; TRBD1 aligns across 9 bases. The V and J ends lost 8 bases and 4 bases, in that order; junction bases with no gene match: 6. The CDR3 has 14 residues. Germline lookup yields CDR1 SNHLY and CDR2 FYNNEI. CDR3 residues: CASQQGTGNQPQHF. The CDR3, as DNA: TGTGCCAGCCAGCAAGGGACAGGGAATCAGCCCCAGCATTTT.

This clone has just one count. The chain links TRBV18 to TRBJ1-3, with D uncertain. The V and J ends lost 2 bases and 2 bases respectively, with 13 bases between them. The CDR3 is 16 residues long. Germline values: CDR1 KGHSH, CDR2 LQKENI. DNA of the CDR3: TGTGCCAGCTCACCATATGCTCTGGGCACTGGAAACACCATATATTTT. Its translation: CASSPYALGTGNTIYF.

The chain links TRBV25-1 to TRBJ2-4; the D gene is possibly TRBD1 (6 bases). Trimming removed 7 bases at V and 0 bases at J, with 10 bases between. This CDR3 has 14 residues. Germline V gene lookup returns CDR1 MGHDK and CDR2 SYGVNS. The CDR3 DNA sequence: TGTGCCAGCATGGCAGGGGAAGCCAAAAACATTCAGTACTTC. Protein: CASMAGEAKNIQYF.

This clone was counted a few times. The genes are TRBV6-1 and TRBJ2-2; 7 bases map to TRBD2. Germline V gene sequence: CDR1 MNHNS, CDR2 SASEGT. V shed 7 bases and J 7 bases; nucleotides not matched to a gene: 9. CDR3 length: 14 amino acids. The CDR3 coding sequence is TGTGCCAGCATCTGGAGCGGGACTAACGGGGAGCTGTTTTTT. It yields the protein CASIWSGTNGELFF.

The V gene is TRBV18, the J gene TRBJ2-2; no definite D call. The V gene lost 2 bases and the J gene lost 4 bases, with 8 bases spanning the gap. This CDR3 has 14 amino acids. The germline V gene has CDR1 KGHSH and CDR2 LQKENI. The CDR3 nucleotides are TGTGCCAGCTCACCAAAGGCTATCACCGGGGAGCTGTTTTTT. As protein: CASSPKAITGELFF.

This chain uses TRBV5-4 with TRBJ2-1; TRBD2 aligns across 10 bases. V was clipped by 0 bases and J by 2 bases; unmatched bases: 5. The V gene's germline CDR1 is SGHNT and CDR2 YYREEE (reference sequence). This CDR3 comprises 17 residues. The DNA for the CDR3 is TGTGCCAGCAGCTTGGCTAGCGGGAGCCCAACCTACAATGAGCAGTTCTTC. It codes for CASSLASGSPTYNEQFF. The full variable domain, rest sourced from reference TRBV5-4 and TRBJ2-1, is ETGVTQSPTHLIKTRGQQVTLRCSSQSGHNTVSWYQQALGQGPQFIFQYYREEENGRGNFPPRFSGLQFPNYSSELNVNALELDDSALYLCASSLASGSPTYNEQFFGPGTRLTVL.

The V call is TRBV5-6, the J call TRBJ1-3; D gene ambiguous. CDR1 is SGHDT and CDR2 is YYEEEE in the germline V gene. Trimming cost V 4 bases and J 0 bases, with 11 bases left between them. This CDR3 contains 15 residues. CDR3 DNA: TGTGCCAGCAGCCCGGGATCCCTCTCTGGAAACACCATATATTTT. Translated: CASSPGSLSGNTIYF.

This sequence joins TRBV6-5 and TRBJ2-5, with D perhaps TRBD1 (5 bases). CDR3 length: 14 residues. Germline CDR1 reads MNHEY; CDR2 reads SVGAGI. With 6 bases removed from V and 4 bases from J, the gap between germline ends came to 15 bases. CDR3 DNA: TGTGCCAGCAGCCGGACGGCCCAGGGAGAGACCCAGTACTTC. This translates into CASSRTAQGETQYF.

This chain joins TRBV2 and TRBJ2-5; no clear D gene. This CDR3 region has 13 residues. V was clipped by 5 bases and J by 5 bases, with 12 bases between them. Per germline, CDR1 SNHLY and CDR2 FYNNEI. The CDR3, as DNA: TGTGCCAGCAGTATCGAACTTGGGGAGACCCAGTACTTC. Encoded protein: CASSIELGETQYF.

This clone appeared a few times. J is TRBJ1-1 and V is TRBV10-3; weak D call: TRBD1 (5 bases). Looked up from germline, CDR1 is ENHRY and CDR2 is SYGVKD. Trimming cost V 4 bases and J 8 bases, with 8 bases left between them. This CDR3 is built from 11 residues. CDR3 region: CAISGGQEAFF. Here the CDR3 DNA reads TGTGCCATCAGTGGAGGACAAGAAGCTTTCTTT.

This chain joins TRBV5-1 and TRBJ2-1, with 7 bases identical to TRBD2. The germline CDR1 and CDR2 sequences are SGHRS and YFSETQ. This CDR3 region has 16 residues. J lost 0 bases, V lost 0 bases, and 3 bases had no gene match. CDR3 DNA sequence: TGCGCCAGCAGCTTGGGGTCTAGCGGCTCCTACAATGAGCAGTTCTTC. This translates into CASSLGSSGSYNEQFF.

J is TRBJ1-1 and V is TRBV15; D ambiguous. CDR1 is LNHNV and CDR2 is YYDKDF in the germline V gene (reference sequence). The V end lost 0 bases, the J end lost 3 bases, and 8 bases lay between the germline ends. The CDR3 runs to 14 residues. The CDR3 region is CATSRDGRDTEAFF. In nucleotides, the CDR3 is TGTGCCACCAGCAGAGATGGAAGGGACACTGAAGCTTTCTTT.